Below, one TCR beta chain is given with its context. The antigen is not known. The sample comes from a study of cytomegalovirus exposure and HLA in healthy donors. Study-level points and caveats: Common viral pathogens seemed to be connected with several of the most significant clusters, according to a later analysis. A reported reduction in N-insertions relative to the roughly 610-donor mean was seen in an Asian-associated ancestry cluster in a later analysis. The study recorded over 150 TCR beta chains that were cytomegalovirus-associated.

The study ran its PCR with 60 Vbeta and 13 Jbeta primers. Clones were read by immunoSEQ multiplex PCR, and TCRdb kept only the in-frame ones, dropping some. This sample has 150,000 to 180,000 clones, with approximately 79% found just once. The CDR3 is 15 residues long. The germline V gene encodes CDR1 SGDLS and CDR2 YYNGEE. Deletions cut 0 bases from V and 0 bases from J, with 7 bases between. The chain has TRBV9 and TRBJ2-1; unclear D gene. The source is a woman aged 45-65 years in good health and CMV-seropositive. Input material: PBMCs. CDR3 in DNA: TGTGCCAGCAGCGTAGATGGGCGCTCCTACAATGAGCAGTTCTTC. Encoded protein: CASSVDGRSYNEQFF.